These 5 T cell receptor beta chains were all obtained from the same sample, sequenced in a study of blood T cells in healthy people across ages. Through a sample-barcoded 5' primer and a J-beta primer mix, a second PCR was run for roughly 6 to 12 cycles. TCRdb re-called the 5' RACE reads with MiXCR, one entry per CDR3 protein. The table includes just over 1 million distinct CDR3 sequences, 35% to 50% detected once. Sequencing was done on a sample of blood. Receptor source: a woman aged 60 to 75 in good health.

This clonotype was seen just once. The V and J genes are TRBV29-1 and TRBJ2-7, with 7 bases aligning to TRBD1. This CDR3 spans 13 amino acids. The V gene end was trimmed by 6 bases and the J gene end by 0 bases; junction bases not matched to a gene: 5. Per germline, CDR1 SQVTM and CDR2 ANQGSEA. The CDR3 coding sequence is TGCAGCGTCGATACAGGGGCCTCCTACGAGCAGTACTTC. As protein: CSVDTGASYEQYF.

The J gene is TRBJ2-5, the V gene TRBV6-5, with D possibly being TRBD1 or TRBD2 (5 bases each). Looked up from germline, CDR1 is MNHEY and CDR2 is SVGAGI. There are 12 residues in the CDR3. V was shortened by 6 bases and J by 4 bases, with 9 bases between the two germline ends. CDR3 region: CASRGVRETQYF. DNA of the CDR3: TGTGCCAGCAGGGGGGTGCGAGAGACCCAGTACTTC.

V and J are TRBV20-1 and TRBJ2-3; D unclear. Trimming took 3 bases from V and 2 from J, leaving 6 bases between them. CDR3 length equals 12 residues. Germline CDR1 reads DFQATT; CDR2 reads SNEGSKA (reference sequence). The DNA for the CDR3 is TGCAGTGCTAGGGCACCCACAGATACGCAGTATTTT. Its translation is CSARAPTDTQYF.

This clonotype appeared a few times. The V and J genes are TRBV11-1 and TRBJ2-5, with 11 positions matching TRBD2. The germline V gene encodes CDR1 SGHAT and CDR2 FQDESV (reference sequence). The CDR3 is made up of 16 amino acids. J gave up 2 bases and V 4 bases, and 6 bases lay outside the gene matches. For the CDR3, the DNA is TGTGCCAGCAGCTACGATAGCGGGAGGGCGCAAGAGACCCAGTACTTC. This codes for CASSYDSGRAQETQYF.

V gene TRBV7-2 combines with J gene TRBJ2-7; D might be TRBD2 (6 bases). V gave up 1 base and J gave up 6 bases, with 16 bases separating them. The CDR3 is 15 amino acids. The germline V gene has CDR1 SGHTA and CDR2 FQGNSA. The CDR3 here is CASSLDGTPRGEQYF. The CDR3 nucleotides are TGTGCCAGCAGCTTAGACGGGACTCCCCGTGGCGAGCAGTACTTC. Based on the CDR3 plus reference TRBV7-2 and TRBJ2-7, the full variable domain is GAGVSQSPSNKVTEKGKDVELRCDPISGHTALYWYRQSLGQGLEFLIYFQGNSAPDKSGLPSDRFSAERTGGSVSTLTIQRTQQEDSAVYLCASSLDGTPRGEQYFGPGTRLTVT.